A selection of T cell receptor beta chains follows, all from one sample in a study of cytomegalovirus exposure and HLA in healthy donors. Clones were read by immunoSEQ multiplex PCR, and TCRdb kept only the in-frame ones, dropping some. The data hold some 85,000 clones, with around 84% observed a single time. Sequencing was performed on PBMCs. The receptors were gathered from a woman aged 45-65 years in good health and CMV-seronegative. CDR3s include the opening cysteine and the closing phenylalanine or tryptophan. The D gene is left open where the match is weak. A row's size may be missing; if present it is once, few, many or a size class.

clone_size j_call d_call v_call cdr3_nt cdr3_aa
- TRBJ1-1 TRBD1 TRBV5-6 TGTGCCAGCAGCTTGGGTCCAGGGGGAAAAGCTTTCTTT CASSLGPGGKAFF
- TRBJ2-1 - TRBV28 TGTGCCAGCAGACCGATTAGGGGCCTAGCGTTGGATGAGCAGTTCTTC CASRPIRGLALDEQFF
few TRBJ2-3 - TRBV6-4 TGTGCCAGCTCCTTGGAAGGAGGGGGCCTGGATACGCAGTATTTT CASSLEGGGLDTQYF
- TRBJ1-1 - TRBV28 TGTGCCAGCAGTTTTCGGTACACTGAAGCTTTCTTT CASSFRYTEAFF
- TRBJ1-1 - TRBV5-6 TGTGCCAGCAGCTTGATGGGGGCCCTAACTGAAGCTTTCTTT CASSLMGALTEAFF
- TRBJ2-1 TRBD2 TRBV9 TGTGCCAGCAGCGTAGGTGGACTAGCGGGAGTCGAGCAGTTCTTC CASSVGGLAGVEQFF
- TRBJ2-7 TRBD1 TRBV6-6 TGTGCCAGCAGTACCCCAGGACAGGGGAGGGCAGGCGAGCAGTACTTC CASSTPGQGRAGEQYF
- TRBJ2-2 - TRBV30 TGTGCCGGGGGGTACACCGGGGAGCTGTTTTTT CAGGYTGELFF
- TRBJ2-6 - TRBV19 TGTGCCAGTAGTATTAACTCCATTCGGGGTTCCTCTGGGGCCAACGTCCTGACTTTC CASSINSIRGSSGANVLTF
- TRBJ2-2 TRBD1 TRBV7-2 TGTGCCAGCAGCTTAGGACAGGGAAGTACCGGGGAGCTGTTTTTT CASSLGQGSTGELFF
- TRBJ2-4 TRBD1 TRBV6-6 TGTGCCAGCAGTACGGGACAGGTGGAAAACATTCAGTACTTC CASSTGQVENIQYF
- TRBJ1-2 - TRBV2 TGTGCCAGCAGTGAAGGGGGCAGGACGAGGTATGGCTACACCTTC CASSEGGRTRYGYTF
- TRBJ1-1 TRBD1 TRBV6-6 TGTGCCGGCCGACAGGGCACCTCGAACACTGAAGCTTTCTTT CAGRQGTSNTEAFF
- TRBJ2-6 - TRBV29-1 TGCAGCGTTGAAGCTAACTCTGGGGCCAACGTCCTGACTTTC CSVEANSGANVLTF
- TRBJ2-1 - TRBV4-2 TGTGCCAGCAGCCAAGCCCCGGGACTCAGAGACAATGAGCAGTTCTTC CASSQAPGLRDNEQFF
few TRBJ1-1 - TRBV10-3 TGTGCCATCAGTGAGAAGGAGAGAAAAGATGAAGCTTTCTTT CAISEKERKDEAFF
- TRBJ1-1 - TRBV19 TGTGCCAGTAGTCTTGGTGGGGCGGTTGACACTGAAGCTTTCTTT CASSLGGAVDTEAFF
- TRBJ1-1 - TRBV25-1 TGTGCCAGCAGTGTGGCGGTTGAAGCTTTCTTT CASSVAVEAFF
- TRBJ1-6 - TRBV15 TGTGCCACCAGCAGAGATCGGGTTCAAAATTCACCCCTCCACTTT CATSRDRVQNSPLHF
- TRBJ2-1 - TRBV6-1 TGTGCCAGCAGTGAAGGTAGACTCCTATACAATGAGCAGTTCTTC CASSEGRLLYNEQFF
- TRBJ1-1 - TRBV7-4 TGTGCCAGCAGCTTAATCCCCCCTCACGGGAAGGACACTGAAGCTTTCTTT CASSLIPPHGKDTEAFF
- TRBJ2-1 TRBD1 TRBV5-1 TGCGCCAGCAGCTTGGACGGGACAGTCTACAATGAGCAGTTCTTC CASSLDGTVYNEQFF
- TRBJ1-4 - TRBV7-9 TGTGCCAGCAGCTTATTAACGACATATGAAAAACTGTTTTTT CASSLLTTYEKLFF
- TRBJ2-7 - TRBV6-5 TGTGCCAGCAGTAAACGACAGGATTCCTACGAGCAGTACTTC CASSKRQDSYEQYF
- TRBJ1-5 - TRBV9 TGTGCCAGCAGTGGCGGGAGTAGCGATCAGCCCCAGCATTTT CASSGGSSDQPQHF
- TRBJ2-1 TRBD1 TRBV6-1 TGTGCCAGCAGTGAAAAGTTAGGCAGGGGGCGCGGAAATGAGCAGTTCTTC CASSEKLGRGRGNEQFF
- TRBJ1-2 TRBD1 TRBV9 TGTGCCAGCAGCGCGGGACAGGGCCCCTACTATGGCTACACCTTC CASSAGQGPYYGYTF
- TRBJ1-1 - TRBV5-1 TGCGCCAGCAGCTTGGCTGGCAGTTACACTGAAGCTTTCTTT CASSLAGSYTEAFF
- TRBJ1-6 - TRBV15 TGTGCCACCAGCAGAGAGACCGGTCGGGGTTCACCCCTCCACTTT CATSRETGRGSPLHF
- TRBJ1-2 TRBD1 TRBV30 TGTGCCTGGAGTTCCGGTCTCCGACAGGGGGAAGGCTACACCTTC CAWSSGLRQGEGYTF